The 7 T cell receptor beta chains in this list originate from one sample, sequenced in a study of vaccination and CD4 T cells after COVID-19. Treatment in this sample: roughly ten-day PBMC culture with coronavirus spike peptide pools or control peptides (ViraFEST assay). With the Oncomine TCR Beta short-read assay, DNA from cultured CD4+ T cells was sequenced. MiXCR, run by TCRdb on the PCR reads, gives a single entry per CDR3 protein. The table has 13,000 to 15,000 distinct CDR3 sequences, around 56% seen once; the top ten hold about 7.8%. Which antigens these TCRs recognize remains unknown. Sequencing was done on a sample of CD4+ T cells from blood, cultured in vitro. The receptor set was obtained from a human donor who had recovered from COVID-19.

The chain carries TRBV30 and TRBJ2-5; TRBD2 might be the D (5 bases). The V end was cut by 3 bases, the J end by 8 bases, with 10 bases between. CDR3 length: 11 residues. Germline CDR1 is GTSNPN and CDR2 is SVGIG (reference sequence). CDR3 in DNA: TGTGCCTGGAGAAGGAGGCAAACCCAGTACTTC. This sequence encodes CAWRRRQTQYF.

The CDR3 loop reads CAISGRRNTEAFF. The CDR3 DNA reads TGTGCCATCAGCGGACGGCGGAACACTGAAGCTTTCTTT. The rearrangement joins TRBV10-3 to TRBJ1-1; D remains unclear. Germline loops: CDR1 ENHRY, CDR2 SYGVKD. The V end lost 6 bases, the J end lost 1 base, and 9 bases lay between the germline ends. This CDR3 has 13 amino acids.

V gene TRBV20-1 combines with J gene TRBJ1-4; the D gene is possibly TRBD1 (5 bases). Per the germline V gene, CDR1 is DFQATT and CDR2 is SNEGSKA (reference sequence). This CDR3 is 14 amino acids long. The V end lost 3 bases, the J end lost 7 bases, and 15 bases lay between the germline ends. This CDR3 is CSASGPGRPEKLFF. The CDR3 DNA follows: TGCAGTGCTAGTGGGCCAGGGAGGCCTGAAAAACTGTTTTTT.

Judged by abundance, this clonotype is medium-sized. The rearrangement links TRBV5-1 to TRBJ2-7; TRBD1 matches 8 bases. Germline CDR1 and CDR2: SGHRS and YFSETQ. CDR3 length equals 15 residues. V trimming: 4 bases; J trimming: 2 bases; junction bases outside the gene matches: 8. DNA of the CDR3: TGCGCCAGCAGCGGACGACAGGGGTTTCCCTACGAGCAGTACTTC. Amino acids: CASSGRQGFPYEQYF.

The CDR3 nucleotides read TGTGCCATCAGCCAGGACAGGGAACTGTCGAACTATGGCTACACCTTC. Residues: CAISQDRELSNYGYTF. V is TRBV10-3 and J is TRBJ1-2, with 8 bases identical to TRBD1. V lost 6 bases, J lost 2 bases, and 11 bases stayed unmatched. Germline lookup yields CDR1 ENHRY and CDR2 SYGVKD. The CDR3 has 16 residues.

This clonotype was recorded a few times. V and J are TRBV29-1 and TRBJ1-2; D unclear. The germline V gene encodes CDR1 SQVTM and CDR2 ANQGSEA. The CDR3 runs 12 residues. Trimming cost V 6 bases and J 1 base, with 9 bases left between them. The CDR3 here is CSVHTINYGYTF. CDR3 nucleotides: TGCAGCGTGCACACAATTAACTATGGCTACACCTTC.

The chain couples TRBV2 to TRBJ2-7; D might be TRBD1 (6 bases). CDR3 length equals 13 residues. V was cut by 6 bases and J by 4 bases, with 13 bases left in between. Germline CDR1 and CDR2: SNHLY and FYNNEI. The CDR3 loop is CASRGRGGYEQYF. The DNA of the CDR3 is TGTGCCAGCAGGGGCAGGGGTGGGTACGAGCAGTACTTC.